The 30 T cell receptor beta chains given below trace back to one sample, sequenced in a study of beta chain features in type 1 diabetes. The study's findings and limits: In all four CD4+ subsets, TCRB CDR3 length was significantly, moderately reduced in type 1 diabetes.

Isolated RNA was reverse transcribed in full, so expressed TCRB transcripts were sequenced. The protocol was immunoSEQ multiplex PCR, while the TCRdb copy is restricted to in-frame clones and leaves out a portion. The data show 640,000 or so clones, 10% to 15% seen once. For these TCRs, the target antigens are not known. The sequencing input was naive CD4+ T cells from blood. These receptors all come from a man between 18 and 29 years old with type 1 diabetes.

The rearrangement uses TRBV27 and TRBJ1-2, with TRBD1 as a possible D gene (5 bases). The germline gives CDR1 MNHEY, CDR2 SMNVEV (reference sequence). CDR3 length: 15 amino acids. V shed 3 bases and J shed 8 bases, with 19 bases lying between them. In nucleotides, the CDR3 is TGTGCCAGCAGTTTGAAGGCTTCGACGGGGCGAGGCTACACCTTC. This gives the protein CASSLKASTGRGYTF.

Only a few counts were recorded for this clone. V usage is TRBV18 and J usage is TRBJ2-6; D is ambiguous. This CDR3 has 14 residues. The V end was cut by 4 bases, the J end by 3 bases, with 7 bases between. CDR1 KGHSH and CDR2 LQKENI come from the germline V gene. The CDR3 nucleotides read TGTGCCAGCTCACGCGGCGGTGGGGCCAACGTCCTGACTTTC. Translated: CASSRGGGANVLTF. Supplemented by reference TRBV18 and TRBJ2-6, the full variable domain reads NAGVMQNPRHLVRRRGQEARLRCSPMKGHSHVYWYRQLPEEGLKFMVYLQKENIIDESGMPKERFSAEFPKEGPSILRIQQVVRGDSAAYFCASSRGGGANVLTFGAGSRLTVL.

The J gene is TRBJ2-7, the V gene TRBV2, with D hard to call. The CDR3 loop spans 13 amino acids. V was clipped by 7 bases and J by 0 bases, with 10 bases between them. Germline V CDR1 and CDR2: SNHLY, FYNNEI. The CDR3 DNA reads TGTGCCAGCAAAAGGACGGACTCCTACGAGCAGTACTTC. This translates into CASKRTDSYEQYF.

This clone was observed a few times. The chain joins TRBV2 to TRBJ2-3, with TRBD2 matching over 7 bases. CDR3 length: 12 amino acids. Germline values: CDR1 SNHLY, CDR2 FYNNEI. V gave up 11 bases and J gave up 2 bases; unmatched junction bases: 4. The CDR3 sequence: CAHGGSTDTQYF. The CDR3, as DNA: TGTGCCCACGGGGGGTCCACAGATACGCAGTATTTT. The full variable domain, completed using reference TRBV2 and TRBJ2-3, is EPEVTQTPSHQVTQMGQEVILRCVPISNHLYFYWYRQILGQKVEFLVSFYNNEISEKSEIFDDQFSVERPDGSNFTLKIRSTKLEDSAMYFCAHGGSTDTQYFGPGTRLTVL.

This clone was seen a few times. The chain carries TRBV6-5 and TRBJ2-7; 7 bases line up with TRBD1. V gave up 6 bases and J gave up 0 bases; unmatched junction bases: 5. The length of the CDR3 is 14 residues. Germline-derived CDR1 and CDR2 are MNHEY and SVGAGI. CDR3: CASSRGQASYEQYF. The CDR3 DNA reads TGTGCCAGCAGCCGCGGACAGGCCTCCTACGAGCAGTACTTC.

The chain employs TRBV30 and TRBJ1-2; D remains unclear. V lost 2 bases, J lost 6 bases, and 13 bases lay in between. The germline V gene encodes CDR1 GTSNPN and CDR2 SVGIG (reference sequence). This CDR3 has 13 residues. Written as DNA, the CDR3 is TGTGCCTGGAGTCCCCGAGGGCTCCATGGCTACACCTTC. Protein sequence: CAWSPRGLHGYTF.

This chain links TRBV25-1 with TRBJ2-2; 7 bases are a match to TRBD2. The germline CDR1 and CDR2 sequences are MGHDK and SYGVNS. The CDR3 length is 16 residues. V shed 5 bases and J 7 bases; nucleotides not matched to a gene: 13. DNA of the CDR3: TGTGCCAGCAGTCCAGGGTTGGCGGGGGAAGTCGGGGAGCTGTTTTTT. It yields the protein CASSPGLAGEVGELFF. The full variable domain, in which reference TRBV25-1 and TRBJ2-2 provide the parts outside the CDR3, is EADIYQTPRYLVIGTGKKITLECSQTMGHDKMYWYQQDPGMELHLIHYSYGVNSTEKGDLSSESTVSRIRTEHFPLTLESARPSHTSQYLCASSPGLAGEVGELFFGEGSRLTVL.

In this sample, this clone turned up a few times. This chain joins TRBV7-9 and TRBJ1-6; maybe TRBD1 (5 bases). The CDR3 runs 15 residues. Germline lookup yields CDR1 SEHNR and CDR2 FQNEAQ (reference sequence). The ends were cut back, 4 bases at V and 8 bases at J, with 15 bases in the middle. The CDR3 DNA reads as TGTGCCAGCAGCTCGAATACCGGGACTTATTCACCCCTCCACTTT. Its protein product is CASSSNTGTYSPLHF.

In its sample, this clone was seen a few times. Here the CDR3 DNA reads TGTGCCAGCAGCTGGTTTGGGGCCCTCCACTTT. Its protein is CASSWFGALHF. The chain carries TRBV7-9 and TRBJ1-6; no reliable D call. Trimming stripped 4 bases from V and 14 bases from J, with 9 bases between. Looked up from germline, CDR1 is SEHNR and CDR2 is FQNEAQ (reference sequence). This CDR3 spans 11 amino acids. Drawing the rest from reference TRBV7-9 and TRBJ1-6, the complete variable domain is DTGVSQNPRHKITKRGQNVTFRCDPISEHNRLYWYRQTLGQGPEFLTYFQNEAQLEKSRLLSDRFSAERPKGSFSTLEIQRTEQGDSAMYLCASSWFGALHFGNGTRLTVT.

The chain's CDR3 is CASSSQGRANYGYTF. Here the CDR3 DNA reads TGTGCCAGCAGTTCTCAGGGCCGGGCTAACTATGGCTACACCTTC. This rearrangement joins TRBV11-3 to TRBJ1-2, with D maybe TRBD1 (5 bases). CDR3 size: 15 residues. The V gene's germline CDR1 is SGHNT and CDR2 YENEEA. V gave up 6 bases and J gave up 0 bases, with 14 bases separating them.

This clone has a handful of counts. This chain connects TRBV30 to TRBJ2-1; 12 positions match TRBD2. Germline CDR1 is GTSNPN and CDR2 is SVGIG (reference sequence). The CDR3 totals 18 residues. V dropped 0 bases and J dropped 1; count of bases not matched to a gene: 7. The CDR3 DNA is TGTGCCTGGAGTGTAGTAAGGACTAGCGGGGTATCCTACAATGAGCAGTTCTTC. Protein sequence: CAWSVVRTSGVSYNEQFF.

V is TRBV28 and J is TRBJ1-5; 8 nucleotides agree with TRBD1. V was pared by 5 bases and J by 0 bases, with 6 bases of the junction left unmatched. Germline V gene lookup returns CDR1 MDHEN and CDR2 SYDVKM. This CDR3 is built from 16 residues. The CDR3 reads CASSPVTGASNQPQHF. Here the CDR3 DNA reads TGTGCCAGCAGTCCCGTGACAGGGGCTAGCAATCAGCCCCAGCATTTT. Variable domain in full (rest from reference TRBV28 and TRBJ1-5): DVKVTQSSRYLVKRTGEKVFLECVQDMDHENMFWYRQDPGLGLRLIYFSYDVKMKEKGDIPEGYSVSREKKERFSLILESASTNQTSMYLCASSPVTGASNQPQHFGDGTRLSIL.

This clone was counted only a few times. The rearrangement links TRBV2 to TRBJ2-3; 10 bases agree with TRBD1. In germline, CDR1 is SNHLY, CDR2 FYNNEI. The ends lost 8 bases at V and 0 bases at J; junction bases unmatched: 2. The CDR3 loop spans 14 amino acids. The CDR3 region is CASGGQGSTDTQYF. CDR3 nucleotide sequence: TGTGCCAGCGGGGGACAGGGGAGCACAGATACGCAGTATTTT.

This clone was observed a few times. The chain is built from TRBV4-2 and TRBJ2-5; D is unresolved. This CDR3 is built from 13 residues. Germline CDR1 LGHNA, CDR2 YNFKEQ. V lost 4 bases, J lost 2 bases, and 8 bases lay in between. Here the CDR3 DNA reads TGTGCCAGCAGCCCCCGACCTCAAGAGACCCAGTACTTC. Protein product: CASSPRPQETQYF.

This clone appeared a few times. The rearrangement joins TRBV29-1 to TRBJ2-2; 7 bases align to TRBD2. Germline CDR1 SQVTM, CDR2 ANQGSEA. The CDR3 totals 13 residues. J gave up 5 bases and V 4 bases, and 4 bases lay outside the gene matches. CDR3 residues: CSVVSGGTGELFF. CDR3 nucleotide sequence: TGCAGCGTTGTTTCGGGGGGTACCGGGGAGCTGTTTTTT.

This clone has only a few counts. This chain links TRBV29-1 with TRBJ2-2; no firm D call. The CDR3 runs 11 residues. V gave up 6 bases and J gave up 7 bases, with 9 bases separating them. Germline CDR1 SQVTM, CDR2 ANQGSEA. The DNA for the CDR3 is TGCAGCGTCCTCGCCGGCGGGGAGCTGTTTTTT. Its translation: CSVLAGGELFF.

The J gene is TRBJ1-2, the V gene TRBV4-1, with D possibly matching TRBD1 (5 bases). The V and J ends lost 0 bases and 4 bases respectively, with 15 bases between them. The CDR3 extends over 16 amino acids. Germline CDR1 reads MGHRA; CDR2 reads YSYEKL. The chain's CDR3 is CASSQDMGVGPYGYTF. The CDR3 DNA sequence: TGCGCCAGCAGCCAAGATATGGGGGTGGGGCCCTATGGCTACACCTTC.

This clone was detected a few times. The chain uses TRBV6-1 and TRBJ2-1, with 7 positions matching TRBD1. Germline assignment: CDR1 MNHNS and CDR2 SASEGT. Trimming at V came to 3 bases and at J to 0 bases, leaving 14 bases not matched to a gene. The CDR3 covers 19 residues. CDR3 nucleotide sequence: TGTGCCAGCAGTGACCGGGACAGATCTACTCCCAGCTCCTACAATGAGCAGTTCTTC. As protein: CASSDRDRSTPSSYNEQFF.

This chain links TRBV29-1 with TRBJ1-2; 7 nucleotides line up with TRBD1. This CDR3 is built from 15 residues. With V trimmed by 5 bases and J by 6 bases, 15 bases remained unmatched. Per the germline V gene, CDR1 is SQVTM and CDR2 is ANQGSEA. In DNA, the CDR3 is TGCAGCGTTCACAGGGGCTGGGGGTATCATGATGGCTACACCTTC. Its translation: CSVHRGWGYHDGYTF.

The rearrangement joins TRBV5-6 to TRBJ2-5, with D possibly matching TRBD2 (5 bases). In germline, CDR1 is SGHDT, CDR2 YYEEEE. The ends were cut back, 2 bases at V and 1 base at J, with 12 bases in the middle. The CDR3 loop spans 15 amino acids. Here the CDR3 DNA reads TGTGCCAGCAGCTTCTATGCGGGCCGCCAAGAGACCCAGTACTTC. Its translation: CASSFYAGRQETQYF.

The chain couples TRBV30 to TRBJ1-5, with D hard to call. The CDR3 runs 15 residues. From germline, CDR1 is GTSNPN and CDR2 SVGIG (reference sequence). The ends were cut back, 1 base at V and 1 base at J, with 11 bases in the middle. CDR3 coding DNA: TGTGCCTGGAGTGAAGGCAGATCCAGCAATCAGCCCCAGCATTTT. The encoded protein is CAWSEGRSSNQPQHF.

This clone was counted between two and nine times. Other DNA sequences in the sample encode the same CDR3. The CDR3 region is CAWSVKETQYF. CDR3 bases: TGTGCCTGGAGTGTAAAGGAGACCCAGTACTTC. V gene TRBV30 combines with J gene TRBJ2-5; D not certain. V gave up 0 bases and J gave up 5 bases, with 4 bases separating them. Germline V gene data show CDR1 as GTSNPN and CDR2 as SVGIG (reference sequence). The CDR3 length is 11 residues.

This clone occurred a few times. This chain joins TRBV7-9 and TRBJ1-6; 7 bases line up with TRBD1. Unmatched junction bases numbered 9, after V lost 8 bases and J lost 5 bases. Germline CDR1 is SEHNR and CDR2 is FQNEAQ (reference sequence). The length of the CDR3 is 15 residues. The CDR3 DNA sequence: TGTGCCAGCGGTCGCGATCAGGGGGATAATTCACCCCTCCACTTT. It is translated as CASGRDQGDNSPLHF.

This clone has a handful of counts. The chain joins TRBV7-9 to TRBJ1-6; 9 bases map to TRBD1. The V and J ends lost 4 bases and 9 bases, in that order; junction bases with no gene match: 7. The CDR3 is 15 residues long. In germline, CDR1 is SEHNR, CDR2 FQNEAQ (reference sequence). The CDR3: CASSSWDRASSPLHF. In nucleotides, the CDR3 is TGTGCCAGCAGCTCCTGGGACAGGGCAAGTTCACCCCTCCACTTT.

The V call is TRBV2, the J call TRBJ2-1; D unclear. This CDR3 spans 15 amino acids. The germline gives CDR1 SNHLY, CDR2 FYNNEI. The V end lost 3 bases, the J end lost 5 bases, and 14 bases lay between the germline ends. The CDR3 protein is CASSEAYSRNNEQFF. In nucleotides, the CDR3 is TGTGCCAGCAGTGAGGCTTACTCACGAAACAATGAGCAGTTCTTC.

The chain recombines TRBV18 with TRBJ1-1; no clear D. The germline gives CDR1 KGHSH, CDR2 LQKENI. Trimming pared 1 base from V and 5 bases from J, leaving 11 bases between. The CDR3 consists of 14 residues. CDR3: CASSPLELGTEAFF. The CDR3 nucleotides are TGTGCCAGCTCACCACTGGAATTGGGGACTGAAGCTTTCTTT.

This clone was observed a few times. The CDR3 sequence: CASAPAGRDTQYF. DNA for the CDR3: TGTGCTAGTGCCCCGGCGGGGCGAGATACGCAGTATTTT. The chain recombines TRBV12-5 with TRBJ2-3; D may be TRBD2 (6 bases). The V gene's germline CDR1 is LGHNT and CDR2 FRNRAP. CDR3 length: 13 amino acids. V was shortened by 7 bases and J by 5 bases, with 13 bases between the two germline ends.

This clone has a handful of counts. For the CDR3, the DNA is TGTGCCAGCACCTCGGGACAGGACTCTGAAAAACTGTTTTTT. Its protein is CASTSGQDSEKLFF. This chain joins TRBV28 and TRBJ1-4, with 8 bases fitting TRBD1. Germline assignment: CDR1 MDHEN and CDR2 SYDVKM. The CDR3 contains 14 residues. Trimming at V came to 7 bases and at J to 7 bases, leaving 8 bases not matched to a gene.

CDR3 protein: CASSSPGAGGTDTQYF. For the CDR3, the DNA is TGTGCCAGCAGTTCCCCTGGTGCGGGGGGTACGGATACGCAGTATTTT. The V and J genes are TRBV28 and TRBJ2-3; 8 nucleotides align to TRBD2. Germline V lookup: CDR1 MDHEN, CDR2 SYDVKM. The ends lost 4 bases at V and 6 bases at J; junction bases unmatched: 12. This CDR3 has 16 residues.

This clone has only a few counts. The CDR3 DNA reads as TGTGCCAGTACCACCGGGACAGGGGTCATAGATACGCAGTATTTT. Amino acid sequence: CASTTGTGVIDTQYF. V gene TRBV6-1 combines with J gene TRBJ2-3; 10 positions match TRBD1. V lost 9 bases to trimming and J lost 5 bases; unmatched junction nucleotides: 11. This CDR3 is 15 amino acids long. Germline V gene data show CDR1 as MNHNS and CDR2 as SASEGT.